This TCR beta chain originates from a study of blood T cells in healthy people across ages. In terms of origin and age, donors were healthy Caucasian individuals from Russia aged about 6 to 90. Combining a sample-barcoded 5' primer with a J-beta primer mix, a second PCR ran for about 7 to 11 cycles. One entry per CDR3 protein results from TCRdb running MiXCR on the 5' RACE reads. The table has roughly 2 million distinct CDR3 sequences, about 50% seen once. This clonotype occurred a few times. Sequencing input: blood. The clonotype originates from a woman aged 40 to 50 in good health.

The CDR3 nucleotides read TGCGCCAGCAGCTTGGTTCGGGGACAGGGCTGGGAGACCCAGTACTTC. This sequence encodes CASSLVRGQGWETQYF. This chain uses TRBV5-1 with TRBJ2-5, with 9 bases matching TRBD1. The CDR3 runs 16 residues. J was trimmed by 5 bases and V by 0 bases; bases with no gene match: 8. Germline assignment: CDR1 SGHRS and CDR2 YFSETQ.